The 14 T cell receptor beta chains below come from one sample, sequenced in a study of cytomegalovirus exposure and HLA in healthy donors. The PCR had 60 Vbeta and 13 Jbeta primers. TCRdb keeps only in-frame clones here, not all; method: immunoSEQ multiplex PCR. The repertoire includes hundreds of thousands of clones, roughly 90% of them detected once, and 2% to 3% sits in the top ten. Sequenced material: PBMCs. The origin of the receptors is a woman in her late teens or twenties in good health and CMV-seronegative.

The rearrangement uses TRBV6-6 and TRBJ2-1; 9 positions match TRBD1. Germline V gene lookup returns CDR1 MNHNY and CDR2 SVGAGI (reference sequence). V was pared by 0 bases and J by 9 bases, with 9 bases of the junction left unmatched. This CDR3 is built from 16 residues. Written as DNA, the CDR3 is TGTGCCAGCAGTTACTCGAGAGACAGGGGGACCCTTGAGCAGTTCTTC. This encodes CASSYSRDRGTLEQFF.

The chain combines TRBV30 with TRBJ2-1, with 11 bases lining up with TRBD2. From germline, CDR1 is GTSNPN and CDR2 SVGIG (reference sequence). The CDR3 spans 12 residues. In DNA, the CDR3 is TGTGGGTTAGCGGGGGGGTACAATGAGCAGTTCTTC. This sequence encodes CGLAGGYNEQFF.

This chain uses TRBV5-4 with TRBJ2-1, with 8 bases aligning to TRBD2. V shed 4 bases and J 0 bases; nucleotides not matched to a gene: 3. CDR1 SGHNT and CDR2 YYREEE come from the germline V gene (reference sequence). This CDR3 contains 15 residues. CDR3 region: CASSPGTSSYNEQFF. As DNA, the CDR3 is TGTGCCAGCAGCCCCGGGACTAGCTCCTACAATGAGCAGTTCTTC.

V is TRBV4-1 and J is TRBJ2-1, with D tentatively TRBD1 (6 bases). CDR3 length equals 15 residues. The germline CDR1 and CDR2 sequences are MGHRA and YSYEKL. V dropped 6 bases and J dropped 0 bases, with 12 bases sitting between them. The CDR3 DNA reads TGCGCCAGCAGGAACAGGGTTTACTCCTACAATGAGCAGTTCTTC. Its protein product is CASRNRVYSYNEQFF.

The genes are TRBV21-1 and TRBJ1-2; no DNA check was done on the table's D call, TRBD1. TRBV21-1 is tagged as a pseudogene. This CDR3 contains 16 residues. CDR3: CASSKFYFTGGGGYTF. The CDR3 region has the DNA TGTGCCAGCAGCAAATTCTACTTTACAGGGGGCGGTGGCTACACCTTC.

CDR3: CASSSGGARGGYNEQFF. The CDR3 DNA is TGTGCCAGCAGCTCAGGAGGGGCCAGAGGAGGGTACAATGAGCAGTTCTTC. The J gene is TRBJ2-1, the V gene TRBV7-6, with D possibly matching TRBD2 (6 bases). Trimming pared 4 bases from V and 4 bases from J, leaving 20 bases between. Germline loops: CDR1 SGHVS, CDR2 FNYEAQ. The CDR3 is made up of 17 amino acids.

This chain joins TRBV27 and TRBJ2-7; maybe TRBD1 (5 bases). The ends were cut back, 5 bases at V and 7 bases at J, with 15 bases in the middle. From germline, CDR1 is MNHEY and CDR2 SMNVEV (reference sequence). The CDR3 loop spans 13 amino acids. CDR3 amino acids: CASSTGGLREQYF. The CDR3 DNA follows: TGTGCCAGCAGTACAGGTGGCCTTAGGGAGCAGTACTTC.

The chain recombines TRBV29-1 with TRBJ1-2, with no clear D. Germline V CDR1 and CDR2: SQVTM, ANQGSEA. The ends were cut back, 4 bases at V and 7 bases at J, with 13 bases in the middle. CDR3 length equals 12 residues. CDR3 bases: TGCAGCGTTGCCCGCGGTGCGGGTGGCTACACCTTC. It specifies CSVARGAGGYTF.

CDR3 bases: TGTGCCAGCAGCCAGGGTCTTGCCGTAAATGGCTACACCTTC. Translation: CASSQGLAVNGYTF. J is TRBJ1-2 and V is TRBV9; a possible D gene is TRBD1 (5 bases). This CDR3 spans 14 amino acids. Per the germline V gene, CDR1 is SGDLS and CDR2 is YYNGEE. V lost 4 bases, J lost 6 bases, and 16 bases lay in between.

The rearrangement uses TRBV6-5 and TRBJ2-7, with TRBD2 as a possible D gene (5 bases). Germline V gives CDR1 MNHEY, CDR2 SVGAGI. The length of the CDR3 is 15 residues. Deletions cut 4 bases from V and 1 base from J, with 14 bases between. Here the CDR3 DNA reads TGTGCCAGCAGTTCTTGGACGATAGCGTCCTACGAGCAGTACTTC. This sequence encodes CASSSWTIASYEQYF.

The rearrangement uses TRBV7-3 and TRBJ2-5; D is ambiguous. CDR3 length: 13 amino acids. Germline CDR1 SGHTA, CDR2 FQGTGA. The V end was cut by 3 bases, the J end by 4 bases, with 9 bases between. The DNA of the CDR3 is TGTGCCAGCAGCTTCTATCTCGGAGAGACCCAGTACTTC. As protein: CASSFYLGETQYF.

The chain employs TRBV6-9 and TRBJ1-5; D is ambiguous. Germline CDR1 and CDR2: MNHGY and SVAAGI. The CDR3 runs 15 residues. Deletions cut 4 bases from V and 3 bases from J, with 13 bases between. CDR3 in amino acids: CASSFEVENNQPQHF. DNA for the CDR3: TGTGCCAGCAGTTTTGAAGTTGAGAACAATCAGCCCCAGCATTTT.

V gene TRBV5-1 combines with J gene TRBJ2-2; 11 positions agree with TRBD1. The trim removed 0 bases at V and 6 bases at J, leaving 7 bases unmatched. There are 17 residues in the CDR3. Germline-derived CDR1 and CDR2 are SGHRS and YFSETQ. The CDR3 is CASSLVSGQGGSGELFF. The CDR3, as DNA: TGCGCCAGCAGCTTGGTTTCGGGACAGGGGGGTTCCGGGGAGCTGTTTTTT.

The chain has TRBV7-9 and TRBJ2-1; D is undetermined. The CDR3 extends over 17 amino acids. V gave up 5 bases and J gave up 0 bases, with 17 bases separating them. Germline CDR1 and CDR2: SEHNR and FQNEAQ (reference sequence). CDR3 in amino acids: CASSPERPISSYNEQFF. The CDR3 DNA reads as TGTGCCAGCAGCCCAGAGCGCCCAATTAGCTCCTACAATGAGCAGTTCTTC.